The 5 T cell receptor beta chains below were found in one sample sequenced in a study of post-analysis software for immune sequencing data. Whole-study findings and limits: Patients had higher frequencies than controls of a handful of TRBV segments, including TRBV5-6, TRBV5-1 and TRBV20-1.

The TCR beta cDNA libraries carried unique molecular identifiers. TCRdb ran MiXCR on the PCR reads and lists one entry per CDR3 protein. The table has hundreds of thousands of distinct CDR3 sequences, 25% to 30% seen once; the top ten hold roughly 0.54%. The antigens these receptors bind are not known. The sequenced sample consisted of blood. These receptors all come from a girl aged 10-17 years with multiple sclerosis.

The chain is built from TRBV6-2 or TRBV6-3 and TRBJ1-1, with D perhaps matching TRBD1 (5 bases). The V gene lost 0 bases and the J gene lost 4 bases, with 9 bases spanning the gap. Looked up from germline, CDR1 is MNHEY and CDR2 is SVGEGT. The CDR3 length is 14 residues. The DNA for the CDR3 is TGTGCCAGCAGTTACTCGGGCAGGGCCACTGAAGCTTTCTTT. Its translation: CASSYSGRATEAFF.

The J gene is TRBJ1-5, the V gene TRBV20-1; the D gene is possibly TRBD1 (6 bases). Trimming shortened V by 4 bases and J by 1 base, and 14 bases separated the two germline ends. Germline CDR1 DFQATT, CDR2 SNEGSKA (reference sequence). CDR3 length: 15 residues. As DNA, the CDR3 is TGCAGTGCTACGTGGGGGCGTACGAGCAATCAGCCCCAGCATTTT. It codes for CSATWGRTSNQPQHF.

The chain recombines TRBV29-1 with TRBJ2-2, with D maybe TRBD2 (6 bases). The CDR3 runs 14 residues. The V and J ends lost 4 bases and 3 bases respectively, with 12 bases between them. Germline CDR1 is SQVTM and CDR2 is ANQGSEA. The CDR3 region is CSVGGTGYTGELFF. The CDR3 DNA reads as TGCAGCGTTGGAGGGACTGGATACACCGGGGAGCTGTTTTTT.

This CDR3 reads CASSPKGLEKLFF. For the CDR3, the DNA is TGTGCCAGCAGCCCAAAGGGATTAGAAAAACTGTTTTTT. V is TRBV7-9 and J is TRBJ1-4; D unclear. The CDR3 runs 13 residues. Germline V gene data show CDR1 as SEHNR and CDR2 as FQNEAQ (reference sequence). The V end was cut by 5 bases, the J end by 8 bases, with 12 bases between.

The rearrangement uses TRBV15 and TRBJ2-1, with 8 bases lining up with TRBD1. Germline CDR1 reads LNHNV; CDR2 reads YYDKDF (reference sequence). The CDR3 consists of 15 residues. Unmatched junction bases numbered 13, after V lost 5 bases and J lost 10 bases. The DNA of the CDR3 is TGTGCCACCAGCGGAAAGGACAGGGCCCTATGGGAGCAGTTCTTC. This gives the protein CATSGKDRALWEQFF.